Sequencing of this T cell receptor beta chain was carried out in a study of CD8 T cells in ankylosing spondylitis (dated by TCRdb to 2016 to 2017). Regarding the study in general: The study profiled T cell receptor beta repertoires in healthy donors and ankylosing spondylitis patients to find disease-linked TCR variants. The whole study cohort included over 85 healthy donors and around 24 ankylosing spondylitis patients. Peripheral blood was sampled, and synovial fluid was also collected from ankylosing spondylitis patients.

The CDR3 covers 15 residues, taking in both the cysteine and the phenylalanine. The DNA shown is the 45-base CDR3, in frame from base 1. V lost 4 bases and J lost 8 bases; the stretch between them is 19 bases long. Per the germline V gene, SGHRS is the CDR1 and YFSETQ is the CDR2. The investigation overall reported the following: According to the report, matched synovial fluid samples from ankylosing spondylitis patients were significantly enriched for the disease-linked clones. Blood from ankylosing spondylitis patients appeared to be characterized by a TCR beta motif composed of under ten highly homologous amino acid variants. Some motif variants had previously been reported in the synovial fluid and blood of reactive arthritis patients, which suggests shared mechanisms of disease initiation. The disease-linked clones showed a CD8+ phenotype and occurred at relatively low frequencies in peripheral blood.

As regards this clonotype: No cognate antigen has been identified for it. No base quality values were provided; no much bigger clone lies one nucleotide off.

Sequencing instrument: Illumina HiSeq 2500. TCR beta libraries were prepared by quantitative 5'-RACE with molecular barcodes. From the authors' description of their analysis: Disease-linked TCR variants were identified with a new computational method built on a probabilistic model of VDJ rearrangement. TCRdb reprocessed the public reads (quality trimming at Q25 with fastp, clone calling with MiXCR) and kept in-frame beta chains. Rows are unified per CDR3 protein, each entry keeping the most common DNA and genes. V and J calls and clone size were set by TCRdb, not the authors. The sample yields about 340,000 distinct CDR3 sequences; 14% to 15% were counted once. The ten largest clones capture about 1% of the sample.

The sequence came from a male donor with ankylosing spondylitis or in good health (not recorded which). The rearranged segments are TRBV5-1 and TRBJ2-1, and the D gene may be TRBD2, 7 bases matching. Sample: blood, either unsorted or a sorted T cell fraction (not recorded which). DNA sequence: TGCGCCAGCAGCGAGGGCGGGGGCCCGTACGATGAGCAGTTCTTC. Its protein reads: CASSEGGGPYDEQFF.